This TCR beta chain was recovered during a study of blood T cell repertoires in COVID-19. For the study at large: The United States, Italy and Spain provided the acute and convalescent COVID-19 samples. Nucleic acid was either cDNA or gDNA, and it came from T cells, B-cell-depleted T cells, or PBMCs.

This clone was picked up a small number of times. As handled by the study authors: Estimation of nucleated cell counts was performed using reference gene primer amplification. TCRdb's table, derived via immunoSEQ multiplex PCR, lists solely in-frame clones and lacks some. V and J calls and clone size come straight from that table; D and trimming were deduced from the DNA. This sample carries 95,000 to 130,000 clones, about 80% of them seen once, and the ten largest clones take roughly 7%. The CDR3 has 14 residues. After removal of 5 bases from V and 10 bases from J, the junction contained 10 bases not matched to a gene. CDR1 and CDR2 (germline): MDHEN, SYDVKM.

The specimen was peripheral blood. This TCR came from a man between 65 and 79 years old with active or convalescent COVID-19. The chain carries TRBV28 and TRBJ1-4; 7 bases fit TRBD1. The CDR3 DNA follows: TGTGCCAGCAGTCTTAGTGACAGGGTAGGAAAACTGTTTTTT. Translating gives CASSLSDRVGKLFF.